A single sample is the source of the 27 T cell receptor beta chains below, sequenced in a study of blood T cell repertoires in COVID-19. Profiling relied on immunoSEQ multiplex PCR, and the TCRdb table lists in-frame clones only, not all of them. The sample consists of around 60,000 clones, about 81% of them appearing once. Material: peripheral blood. The receptors derive from a man older than 75 with acute or convalescent COVID-19.

The genes are TRBV7-9 and TRBJ1-3; tentatively, D is TRBD1 (6 bases). Trimming cost V 6 bases and J 0 bases, with 9 bases left between them. The germline V gene has CDR1 SEHNR and CDR2 FQNEAQ (reference sequence). The CDR3 is 14 residues long. DNA for the CDR3: TGTGCCAGCAGACGGGACAACTCTGGAAACACCATATATTTT. This encodes CASRRDNSGNTIYF.

The chain uses TRBV5-1 and TRBJ2-1, with D possibly matching TRBD1 (6 bases). This CDR3 comprises 14 residues. Germline CDR1 and CDR2: SGHRS and YFSETQ. V shed 4 bases and J shed 6 bases, with 14 bases lying between them. The CDR3 DNA reads as TGCGCCAGCAGCCTCGGACAGAAGGGCAATGAGCAGTTCTTC. Protein product: CASSLGQKGNEQFF.

This chain links TRBV18 with TRBJ2-5; D might be TRBD1 (5 bases). V shed 3 bases and J shed 0 bases, with 8 bases lying between them. Germline CDR1 reads KGHSH; CDR2 reads LQKENI. This CDR3 has 14 residues. The CDR3 DNA is TGTGCCAGCTCACCTGGACATTACCAAGAGACCCAGTACTTC. Protein product: CASSPGHYQETQYF.

The chain combines TRBV7-9 with TRBJ1-2; D is ambiguous. CDR3 length: 13 residues. Germline CDR1 reads SEHNR; CDR2 reads FQNEAQ (reference sequence). V lost 0 bases to trimming and J lost 5 bases, with 7 bases between them. The CDR3 protein is CASSLAREYGYTF. CDR3 coding DNA: TGTGCCAGCAGCTTAGCGCGGGAGTATGGCTACACCTTC.

This chain links TRBV6-2 or TRBV6-3 with TRBJ1-2, with TRBD1 as a possible D gene (5 bases). Germline V gene data show CDR1 as MNHEY and CDR2 as SVGEGT. V lost 0 bases and J lost 4, with 12 bases in between. CDR3 size: 15 residues. The CDR3 protein is CASSYSTANIYGYTF. The CDR3 nucleotides are TGTGCCAGCAGTTACTCGACAGCAAACATCTATGGCTACACCTTC.

This chain connects TRBV5-1 to TRBJ1-1; D perhaps matches TRBD1 (5 bases). Trimming cost V 0 bases and J 3 bases, with 15 bases left between them. Germline V gene data show CDR1 as SGHRS and CDR2 as YFSETQ. The CDR3 covers 16 residues. CDR3 nucleotides: TGCGCCAGCAGCTTGGACGGGTGGGGAGGGGACACTGAAGCTTTCTTT. It translates to CASSLDGWGGDTEAFF.

The chain couples TRBV11-3 to TRBJ2-1, with D possibly TRBD2 on 5 matching bases. V lost 0 bases to trimming and J lost 8 bases, with 8 bases between them. The germline CDR1 and CDR2 sequences are SGHNT and YENEEA. The CDR3 is 13 amino acids. The CDR3 bases are TGTGCCAGCAGCTTAGAGGCAGCGGATGAGCAGTTCTTC. Encoded protein: CASSLEAADEQFF.

This clone was observed a handful of times. CDR3 protein: CAISGRAGVSYNEQFF. The CDR3 DNA is TGTGCCATCAGTGGTAGAGCAGGGGTCTCCTACAATGAGCAGTTCTTC. The chain combines TRBV10-3 with TRBJ2-1; a weak D match, TRBD1 (6 bases). The CDR3 is 16 residues long. The ends were cut back, 4 bases at V and 0 bases at J, with 13 bases in the middle. In germline, CDR1 is ENHRY, CDR2 SYGVKD.

V usage is TRBV28 and J usage is TRBJ1-2; 8 positions match TRBD1. The CDR3 runs 11 residues. Germline CDR1 MDHEN, CDR2 SYDVKM. The ends lost 8 bases at V and 5 bases at J; junction bases unmatched: 1. CDR3: CASGQGYGYTF. For the CDR3, the DNA is TGTGCCAGCGGACAGGGATATGGCTACACCTTC.

The V call is TRBV7-3, the J call TRBJ1-2; TRBD1 aligns across 9 bases. V shed 4 bases and J 6 bases; nucleotides not matched to a gene: 12. In germline, CDR1 is SGHTA, CDR2 FQGTGA. The CDR3 runs 16 residues. CDR3 region: CASSSRPGTGLNGYTF. CDR3 coding DNA: TGTGCCAGCAGCTCCAGACCGGGGACAGGGCTCAATGGCTACACCTTC.

The V gene is TRBV7-2, the J gene TRBJ1-4; 7 nucleotides align to TRBD1. Germline loops: CDR1 SGHTA, CDR2 FQGNSA. J gave up 11 bases and V 0 bases, and 3 bases lay outside the gene matches. The CDR3 is 13 residues long. CDR3: CASSLARGRKLFF. Written as DNA, the CDR3 is TGTGCCAGCAGCTTAGCGAGGGGGCGTAAACTGTTTTTT.

This chain uses TRBV19 with TRBJ2-7; TRBD2 might be the D (5 bases). V was trimmed by 5 bases and J by 2 bases, leaving 19 bases between them. CDR1 and CDR2 from the germline V gene are LNHDA and SQIVND (reference sequence). The CDR3 has 16 residues. The CDR3 coding sequence is TGTGCCAGTAGTCAGTCGAGGGCAGCATCTCCCTACGAGCAGTACTTC. This translates into CASSQSRAASPYEQYF.

The rearrangement joins TRBV6-5 to TRBJ1-5; D uncertain. The CDR3 is 14 residues long. V dropped 6 bases and J dropped 0 bases, with 9 bases sitting between them. Germline CDR1 reads MNHEY; CDR2 reads SVGAGI. The CDR3 nucleotides are TGTGCCAGCAGGAGGGAGAGTAGCAATCAGCCCCAGCATTTT. It encodes CASRRESSNQPQHF.

The chain employs TRBV5-1 and TRBJ1-2; D remains ambiguous. The CDR3 loop spans 16 amino acids. CDR1 SGHRS and CDR2 YFSETQ come from the germline V gene. V dropped 4 bases and J dropped 8 bases, with 24 bases sitting between them. The CDR3 DNA reads TGCGCCAGCAGCGTGGACGGCGATGGATCTAGAGTAGGCTACACCTTC. Its protein is CASSVDGDGSRVGYTF.

The J gene is TRBJ1-2, the V gene TRBV7-2; TRBD1 is a possible D gene (6 bases). Germline-derived CDR1 and CDR2 are SGHTA and FQGNSA. CDR3 length: 13 amino acids. Trimming cost V 5 bases and J 3 bases, with 10 bases left between them. The CDR3 nucleotides read TGTGCCAGCAGCAGGGACAAGGACTATGGCTACACCTTC. Protein: CASSRDKDYGYTF.

This chain connects TRBV2 to TRBJ2-7; 10 bases agree with TRBD1. The CDR3 spans 15 residues. Germline V CDR1 and CDR2: SNHLY, FYNNEI. The trim removed 7 bases at V and 5 bases at J, leaving 11 bases unmatched. CDR3 coding DNA: TGTGCCAGCAACAACCGGGACAGGGGTTCCCACGAGCAGTACTTC. It encodes CASNNRDRGSHEQYF.

For the CDR3, the DNA is TGTGCCAGTACAAGGGGCGGGGACTACAATGAGCAGTTCTTC. Amino acids: CASTRGGDYNEQFF. V and J are TRBV19 and TRBJ2-1, with D possibly matching TRBD2 (6 bases). Trimming removed 7 bases at V and 3 bases at J, with 13 bases between. CDR1 and CDR2 from the germline V gene are LNHDA and SQIVND (reference sequence). The CDR3 totals 14 residues. Combining the CDR3 with reference TRBV19 and TRBJ2-1 gives the whole variable domain DGGITQSPKYLFRKEGQNVTLSCEQNLNHDAMYWYRQDPGQGLRLIYYSQIVNDFQKGDIAEGYSVSREKKESFPLTVTSAQKNPTAFYLCASTRGGDYNEQFFGPGTRLTVL.

This clone was detected only once. This chain uses TRBV27 with TRBJ1-2; 9 bases agree with TRBD1. The germline CDR1 and CDR2 sequences are MNHEY and SMNVEV (reference sequence). V was pared by 4 bases and J by 8 bases, with 14 bases of the junction left unmatched. This CDR3 has 16 amino acids. CDR3 residues: CASSSGQGGRFKGYTF. The CDR3 coding sequence is TGTGCCAGCAGTTCGGGACAGGGAGGCAGGTTTAAGGGCTACACCTTC.

This clone was observed a few times. This CDR3 is also generated by other DNA sequences in the sample. J is TRBJ1-1 and V is TRBV7-9; 9 positions agree with TRBD1. This CDR3 is built from 14 residues. V lost 3 bases, J lost 5 bases, and 4 bases stayed unmatched. The germline V gene encodes CDR1 SEHNR and CDR2 FQNEAQ (reference sequence). This chain's CDR3 is CASSFPGQGTEAFF. CDR3 nucleotides: TGTGCCAGCAGCTTCCCAGGACAGGGGACTGAAGCTTTCTTT.

V and J are TRBV12-5 and TRBJ2-1; 15 bases align to TRBD2. Germline V gives CDR1 LGHNT, CDR2 FRNRAP. The CDR3 totals 16 residues. J was trimmed by 4 bases and V by 5 bases; bases with no gene match: 3. The CDR3 region is CASGHGLAGGYNEQFF. The DNA of the CDR3 is TGTGCTAGTGGTCACGGACTAGCGGGGGGGTACAATGAGCAGTTCTTC.

This chain connects TRBV5-1 to TRBJ2-2, with 8 bases identical to TRBD2. Trimming took 2 bases from V and 8 from J; bases not matched to a gene: 11. The CDR3 has 16 residues. Germline assignment: CDR1 SGHRS and CDR2 YFSETQ. The CDR3 DNA sequence: TGCGCCAGCAGCTTTTTAACAAGCGGGAGAGCGGGGGAGCTGTTTTTT. This translates into CASSFLTSGRAGELFF.

This clone has only one observation. V usage is TRBV5-1 and J usage is TRBJ2-5, with 13 bases lining up with TRBD2. CDR3 length equals 16 residues. Trimming cost V 3 bases and J 5 bases; bases outside gene matches: 7. From germline, CDR1 is SGHRS and CDR2 YFSETQ. The CDR3 DNA sequence: TGCGCCAGCAGCTACGGACTAGCGGGGGCGGGGGAGACCCAGTACTTC. This translates into CASSYGLAGAGETQYF.

This clone was observed a handful of times. J is TRBJ1-5 and V is TRBV7-9, with 8 positions matching TRBD1. This CDR3 is 13 amino acids long. Germline V gene data show CDR1 as SEHNR and CDR2 as FQNEAQ (reference sequence). Trimming removed 0 bases from V and 9 bases from J; junction bases left unmatched: 1. This CDR3 is CASSLAGQGPQHF. The CDR3 region has the DNA TGTGCCAGCAGCTTAGCAGGACAGGGGCCCCAGCATTTT.

The gene calls are TRBV18 and TRBJ2-3; TRBD2 matches at 10 bases. Germline trimming cut 6 bases from V and 1 base from J; bases unmatched to any gene: 13. The length of the CDR3 is 18 residues. Germline lookup yields CDR1 KGHSH and CDR2 LQKENI. CDR3 protein: CASSPNLALAGGTDTQYF. The CDR3 DNA reads TGTGCCAGCTCCCCGAACTTAGCTCTAGCGGGGGGCACAGATACGCAGTATTTT.

This chain links TRBV20-1 with TRBJ2-6; D not resolved. This CDR3 comprises 15 residues. V lost 3 bases, J lost 4 bases, and 13 bases lay in between. Looked up from germline, CDR1 is DFQATT and CDR2 is SNEGSKA (reference sequence). The CDR3 coding sequence is TGCAGTGCTAGTGAGTGGAGCGCCGGGGCCAACGTCCTGACTTTC. Translating gives CSASEWSAGANVLTF.

The chain recombines TRBV6-5 with TRBJ1-6; TRBD1 might be the D (6 bases). The germline V and J ends were trimmed by 5 bases and 7 bases, with 12 bases remaining between them. Per germline, CDR1 MNHEY and CDR2 SVGAGI. This CDR3 has 14 amino acids. The CDR3 spells CASSPQGPNSPLHF. Here the CDR3 DNA reads TGTGCCAGCAGTCCCCAGGGGCCCAATTCACCCCTCCACTTT.

The chain employs TRBV7-2 and TRBJ2-7, with D perhaps matching TRBD2 (6 bases). V was clipped by 0 bases and J by 3 bases, with 12 bases between them. The V gene's germline CDR1 is SGHTA and CDR2 FQGNSA. This CDR3 region has 15 residues. The CDR3 coding sequence is TGTGCCAGCAGCTTAGCGTTGGCAGCGGGCTACGAGCAGTACTTC. Its translation: CASSLALAAGYEQYF.